This TCR beta chain was retrieved from a study of T-cell reconstitution after alpha-beta-depleted transplantation in children. The length of the CDR3 is 14 residues. V shed 5 bases, J shed 3 bases, and the junction held 5 bases outside the gene matches. Per germline, CDR1 SGHTA and CDR2 FQGNSA. It was with unique molecular identifiers that the TCRbeta library was prepared. A single record per CDR3 protein comes from TCRdb applying MiXCR to the PCR reads. The table shows about 420,000 distinct CDR3 sequences, with approximately 10% occurring only once. This clonotype showed up just a few times. The origin of this receptor is a human donor who donated a stem cell graft to a child with acute myeloid leukemia. The sequencing here drew on PBMCs from the stem cell graft donor, taken from the stem cell graft. J is TRBJ2-5 and V is TRBV7-2, with TRBD2 matching over 8 bases. DNA of the CDR3: TGTGCCAGCAGCGACCTAGCGGGCAAAGAGACCCAGTACTTC. Its protein is CASSDLAGKETQYF.